The 8 T cell receptor beta chains presented below share a single source sample, sequenced in a study of metastatic and nonmetastatic thyroid tumors. TCRdb ran MiXCR on the PCR reads. The table includes around 4,000 clones, roughly a third detected once. The entire patient cohort was treatment-naive prior to thyroid surgery. The sequencing input was adjacent normal tissue. These receptors were collected from a female donor with papillary thyroid cancer or a benign thyroid nodule (not recorded which). Some clones in this sample may be carry-over from other donors' samples.

The V gene is TRBV7-2, the J gene TRBJ2-1; D is unclear. Germline V gene lookup returns CDR1 SGHTA and CDR2 FQGNSA. Trimming cost V 3 bases and J 5 bases, with 14 bases left between them. This CDR3 is built from 15 residues. The CDR3 bases are TGTGCCAGCAGCTTGAGCAAGGTTGAGAACAATGAGCAGTTCTTC. As protein: CASSLSKVENNEQFF.

This clone was observed a handful of times. The CDR3 loop reads CASSSTAKGEAFF. The CDR3 nucleotides are TGTGCCAGCAGTTCTACAGCGAAGGGTGAAGCTTTCTTT. This chain joins TRBV28 and TRBJ1-1; D uncertain. V was clipped by 4 bases and J by 7 bases, with 13 bases between them. CDR1 and CDR2 (germline): MDHEN, SYDVKM. CDR3 length equals 13 residues. Looking up the rest from reference TRBV28 and TRBJ1-1 gives the full variable domain: DVKVTQSSRYLVKRTGEKVFLECVQDMDHENMFWYRQDPGLGLRLIYFSYDVKMKEKGDIPEGYSVSREKKERFSLILESASTNQTSMYLCASSSTAKGEAFFGQGTRLTVV.

Of note for this clone: Because the CDR3 is missing its conserved closing phenylalanine or tryptophan, this is likely a read error. The DNA is left out, because the CDR3 cannot be placed on it with certainty; the CDR3 is given as TCRdb lists it. This chain connects TRBV6-1 to TRBJ1-2. Germline loops: CDR1 MNHNS, CDR2 SASEGT. With termini counted, the CDR3 has 13 amino acids. CDR3 in amino acids: CASSERKNYGYKY.

Remarks on this clone: The junction shows a germline mismatch at one end, possibly a read error. This chain links TRBV5-1 with TRBJ1-2; 8 bases are a match to TRBD1. The germline gives CDR1 SGHRS, CDR2 YFSETQ. The CDR3 spans 15 residues. The CDR3 DNA reads TGCGCCAACAGCTTGGGGGACAGGATTAACTATGGCTACACCTTC. It translates to CANSLGDRINYGYTF.

The chain uses TRBV20-1 and TRBJ1-2; D gene ambiguous. The length of the CDR3 is 14 residues. Germline CDR1 DFQATT, CDR2 SNEGSKA (reference sequence). V was trimmed by 1 base and J by 4 bases, leaving 13 bases between them. The CDR3 protein is CSARGERCLYGYTF. In DNA form, the CDR3 reads TGCAGTGCTAGAGGCGAGCGGTGCCTCTATGGCTACACCTTC.

This clone has more than one count but fewer than ten. The chain couples TRBV6-2 or TRBV6-3 to TRBJ2-3; TRBD2 might be the D (6 bases). CDR3 length: 15 amino acids. Germline CDR1 reads MNHEY; CDR2 reads SVGEGT. V was trimmed by 1 base and J by 2 bases, leaving 10 bases between them. The CDR3 DNA sequence: TGTGCCAGCAGTTACTATGGGGGGATCACAGATACGCAGTATTTT. As protein: CASSYYGGITDTQYF.

As for this clone: Here the CDR3 omits its conserved ending phenylalanine or tryptophan, so a read error is the likely source. The V call is TRBV6-1, the J call TRBJ2-7; 7 bases agree with TRBD1. Germline V gene data show CDR1 as MNHNS and CDR2 as SASEGT. The CDR3 runs to 15 residues. With 3 bases clipped from V and 0 bases from J, the junction kept 5 bases outside the gene matches. CDR3 in DNA: TGTGCCAGCAGTGACCGGGACAGCTTCTCCTACGAGCAGTACCTC. Protein sequence: CASSDRDSFSYEQYL.

This chain connects TRBV12-3 or TRBV12-4 to TRBJ2-1; 12 nucleotides line up with TRBD2. This CDR3 contains 16 residues. With V trimmed by 4 bases and J by 9 bases, 10 bases remained unmatched. DNA for the CDR3: TGTGCCAGCAGTTGGCCCTCTAGCGGGGGGGCCGTTGAGCAGTTCTTC. Its translation is CASSWPSSGGAVEQFF.